This T cell receptor (beta chain) was profiled in a study of long-term antiretroviral therapy in people with HIV. Overall study: About a decade before 2015, the earliest samples were taken when ART was typically delayed.

Study outcomes and limitations: Pre-ART expanded TRB clones stayed dominant throughout, though often decreasing after ART. Diversity measured after ART increased yet remained under transplant donor controls. Data on ART adherence, viral resistance or therapy changes were unavailable.

The assay used was immunoSEQ (version v3.0), run at survey level. Repertoires were generated with immunoSEQ multiplex PCR, while TCRdb's copy carries only in-frame clones and drops some. The repertoire holds fewer than 8,000 clones, with almost 75% as singletons. This clone was observed a single time. Its specificity is unknown. Sequenced material: unsorted PBMCs, taken 0.2 years after starting antiretroviral therapy. This clonotype was obtained from a man aged 35 to 55 with HIV.

The CDR3 DNA follows: TGCAGTGCTATTTACCAAGAGACCCAGTACTTC. Encoded protein: CSAIYQETQYF. V usage is TRBV20-1 and J usage is TRBJ2-5, with unresolved D. Trimming stripped 4 bases from V and 0 bases from J, with 3 bases between. The CDR3 covers 11 residues. Per the germline V gene, CDR1 is DFQATT and CDR2 is SNEGSKA (reference sequence).